This T cell receptor (beta chain) was captured by sequencing in a study of blood T cell repertoires in COVID-19. In its sample, this clone was seen a few times. The CDR3 extends over 14 amino acids. Germline trimming cut 5 bases from V and 5 bases from J; bases unmatched to any gene: 6. Germline CDR1 and CDR2: MNHEY and SVGAGI. Sequenced by immunoSEQ multiplex PCR; TCRdb stores in-frame clones only, minus some. The sample has roughly 100,000 clones, about 75% seen once. Specimen: peripheral blood. The chain couples TRBV6-5 to TRBJ1-5; TRBD1 aligns across 7 bases. This receptor was taken from a woman in her 70s with acute or convalescent COVID-19. Here the CDR3 DNA reads TGTGCCAGCAGTACCGACAGGGAATATCAGCCCCAGCATTTT. This gives the protein CASSTDREYQPQHF.